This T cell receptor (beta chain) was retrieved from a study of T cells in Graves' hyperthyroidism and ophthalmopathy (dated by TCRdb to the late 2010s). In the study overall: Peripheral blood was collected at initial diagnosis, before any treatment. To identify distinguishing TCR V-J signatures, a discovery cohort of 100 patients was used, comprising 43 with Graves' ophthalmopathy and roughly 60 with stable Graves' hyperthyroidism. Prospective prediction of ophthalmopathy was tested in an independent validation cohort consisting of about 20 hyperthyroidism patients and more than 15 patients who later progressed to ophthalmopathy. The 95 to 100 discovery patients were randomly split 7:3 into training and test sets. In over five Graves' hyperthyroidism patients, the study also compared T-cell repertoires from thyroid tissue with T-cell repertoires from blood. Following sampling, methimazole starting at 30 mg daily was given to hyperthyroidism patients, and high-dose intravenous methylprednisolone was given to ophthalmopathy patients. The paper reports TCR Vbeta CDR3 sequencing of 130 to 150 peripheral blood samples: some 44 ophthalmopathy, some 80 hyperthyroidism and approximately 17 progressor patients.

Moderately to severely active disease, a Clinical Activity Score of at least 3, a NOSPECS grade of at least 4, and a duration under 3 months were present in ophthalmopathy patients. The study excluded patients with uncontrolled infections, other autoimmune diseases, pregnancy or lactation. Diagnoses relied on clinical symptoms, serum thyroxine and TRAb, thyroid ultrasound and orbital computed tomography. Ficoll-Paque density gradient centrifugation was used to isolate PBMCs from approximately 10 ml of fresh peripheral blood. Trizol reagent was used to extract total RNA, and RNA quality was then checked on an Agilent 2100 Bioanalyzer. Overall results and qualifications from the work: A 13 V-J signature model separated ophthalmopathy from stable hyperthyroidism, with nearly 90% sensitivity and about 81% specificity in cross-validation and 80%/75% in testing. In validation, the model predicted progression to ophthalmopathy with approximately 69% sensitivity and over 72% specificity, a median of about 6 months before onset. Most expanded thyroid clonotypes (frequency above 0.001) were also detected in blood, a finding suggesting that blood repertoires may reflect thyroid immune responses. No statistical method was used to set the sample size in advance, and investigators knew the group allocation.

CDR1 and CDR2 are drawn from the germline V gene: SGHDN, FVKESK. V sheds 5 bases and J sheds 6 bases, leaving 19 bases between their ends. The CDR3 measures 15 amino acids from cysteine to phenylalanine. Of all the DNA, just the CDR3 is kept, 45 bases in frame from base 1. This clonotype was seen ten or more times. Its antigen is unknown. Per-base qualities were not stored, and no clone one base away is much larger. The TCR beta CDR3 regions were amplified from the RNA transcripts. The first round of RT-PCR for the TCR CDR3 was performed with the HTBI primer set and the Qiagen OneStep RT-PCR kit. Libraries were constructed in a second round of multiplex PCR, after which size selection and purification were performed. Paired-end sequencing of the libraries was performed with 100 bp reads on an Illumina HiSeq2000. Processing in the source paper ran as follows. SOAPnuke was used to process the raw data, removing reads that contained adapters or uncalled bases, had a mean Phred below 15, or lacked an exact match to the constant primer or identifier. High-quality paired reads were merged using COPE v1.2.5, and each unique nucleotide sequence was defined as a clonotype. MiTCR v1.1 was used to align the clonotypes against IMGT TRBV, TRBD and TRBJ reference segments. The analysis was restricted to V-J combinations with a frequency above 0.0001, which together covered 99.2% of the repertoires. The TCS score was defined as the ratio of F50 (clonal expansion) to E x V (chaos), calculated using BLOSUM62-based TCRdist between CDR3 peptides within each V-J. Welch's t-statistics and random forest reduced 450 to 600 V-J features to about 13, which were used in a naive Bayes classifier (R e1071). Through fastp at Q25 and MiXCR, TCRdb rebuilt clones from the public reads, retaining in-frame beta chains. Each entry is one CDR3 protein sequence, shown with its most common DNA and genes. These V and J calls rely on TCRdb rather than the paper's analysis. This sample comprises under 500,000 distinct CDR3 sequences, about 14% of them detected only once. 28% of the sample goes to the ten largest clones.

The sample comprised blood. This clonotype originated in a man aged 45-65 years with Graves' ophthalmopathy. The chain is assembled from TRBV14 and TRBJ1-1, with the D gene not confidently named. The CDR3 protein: CASSVSAPRRAEAFF. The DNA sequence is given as TGTGCCAGCAGCGTGTCAGCCCCACGGAGGGCTGAAGCTTTCTTT. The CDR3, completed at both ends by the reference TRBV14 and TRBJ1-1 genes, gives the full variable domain EAGVTQFPSHSVIEKGQTVTLRCDPISGHDNLYWYRRVMGKEIKFLLHFVKESKQDESGMPNNRFLAERTGGTYSTLKVQPAELEDSGVYFCASSVSAPRRAEAFFGQGTRLTVV.